This T cell receptor beta chain came from a study of T cell changes during pregnancy in multiple sclerosis. Method: immunoSEQ multiplex PCR; TCRdb's copy keeps in-frame clones and lacks some. The sample shows fewer than 55,000 clones, roughly 90% of them seen only once. Trimming cost V 3 bases and J 7 bases; bases outside gene matches: 5. CDR1 is SGHAT, CDR2 FQNNGV, per germline. This CDR3 comprises 14 residues. The source is a female donor with multiple sclerosis, enrolled in a pregnancy study. The sequenced sample was peripheral blood, obtained in the first trimester of pregnancy. The chain is built from TRBV11-2 and TRBJ2-1, with 8 nucleotides matching TRBD2. The CDR3 is CASSLVLAENEQFF. Here the CDR3 DNA reads TGTGCCAGCAGCTTGGTACTAGCGGAGAATGAGCAGTTCTTC.